This T cell receptor beta chain was sequenced for a study of T cell repertoires in cytomegalovirus infection. The wider study: Shared public TCR beta signatures pointed to both CMV infection and a matching HLA type.

This CDR3 contains 14 residues. Germline loops: CDR1 SGHVS, CDR2 FQNEAQ. Deletions cut 5 bases from V and 4 bases from J, with 12 bases between. TCRdb re-derived calls from the reads in MiXCR, one entry per CDR3 protein. Of 630,000 or so distinct CDR3 sequences listed, roughly a quarter are singletons. This clonotype was seen at least ten times. Its antigen is not identified. Broader study findings: CMV-specific TCR beta clonotypes restricted by HLA-C were the ones dominating the ex vivo response.

The receptor comes from a human donor in good health (CMV status not recorded). Some clones in this sample may be carry-over from other donors' samples. The source material was CD8+ T cells from PBMCs. This chain links TRBV7-8 with TRBJ1-5, with D possibly being TRBD1 (6 bases). The CDR3 DNA reads TGTGCCAGCAGCGCTAGGACAGCTAATCAGCCCCAGCATTTT. This sequence encodes CASSARTANQPQHF.